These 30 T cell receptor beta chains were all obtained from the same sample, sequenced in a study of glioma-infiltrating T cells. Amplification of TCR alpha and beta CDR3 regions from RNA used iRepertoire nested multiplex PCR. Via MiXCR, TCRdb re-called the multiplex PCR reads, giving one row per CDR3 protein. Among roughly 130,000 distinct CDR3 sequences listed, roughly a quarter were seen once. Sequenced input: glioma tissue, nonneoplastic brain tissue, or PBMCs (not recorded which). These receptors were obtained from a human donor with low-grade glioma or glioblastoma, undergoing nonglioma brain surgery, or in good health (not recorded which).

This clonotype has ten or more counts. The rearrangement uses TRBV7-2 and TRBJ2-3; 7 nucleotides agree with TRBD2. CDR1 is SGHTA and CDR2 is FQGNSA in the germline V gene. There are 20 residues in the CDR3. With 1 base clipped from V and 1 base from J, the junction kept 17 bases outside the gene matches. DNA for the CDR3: TGTGCCAGCAGCTTAGTAGGACTAGTGGCCTCAGGGAGGCGCACAGATACGCAGTATTTT. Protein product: CASSLVGLVASGRRTDTQYF.

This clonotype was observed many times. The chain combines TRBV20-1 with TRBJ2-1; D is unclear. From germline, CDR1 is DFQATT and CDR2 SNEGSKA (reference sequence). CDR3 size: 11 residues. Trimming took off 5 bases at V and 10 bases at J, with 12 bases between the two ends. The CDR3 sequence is CSASQPGEQFF. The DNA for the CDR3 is TGCAGTGCTTCTCAGCCGGGCGAGCAGTTCTTC.

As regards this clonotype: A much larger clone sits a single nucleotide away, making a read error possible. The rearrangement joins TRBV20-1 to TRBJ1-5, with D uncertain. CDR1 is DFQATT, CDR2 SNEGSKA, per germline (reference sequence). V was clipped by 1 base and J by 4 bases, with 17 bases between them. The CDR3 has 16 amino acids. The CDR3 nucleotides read TGCAGTGCTAGAGGTCCCCCTGACCGATGGAATCAGCCCCAGCATTTT. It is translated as CSARGPPDRWNQPQHF.

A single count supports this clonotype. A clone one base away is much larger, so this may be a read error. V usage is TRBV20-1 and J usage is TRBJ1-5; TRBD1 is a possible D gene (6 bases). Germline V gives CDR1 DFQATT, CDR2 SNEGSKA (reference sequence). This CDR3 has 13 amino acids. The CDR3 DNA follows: TGCAGTGCTAGGGACCCGGGGGGGCAGCCCAAGCATTTT. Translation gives CSARDPGGQPKHF.

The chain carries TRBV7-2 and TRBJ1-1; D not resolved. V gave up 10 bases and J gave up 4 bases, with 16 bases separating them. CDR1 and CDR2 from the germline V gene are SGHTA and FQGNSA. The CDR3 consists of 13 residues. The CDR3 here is CAKAARFGTEAFF. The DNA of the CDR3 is TGTGCCAAGGCGGCCCGATTTGGCACTGAAGCTTTCTTT.

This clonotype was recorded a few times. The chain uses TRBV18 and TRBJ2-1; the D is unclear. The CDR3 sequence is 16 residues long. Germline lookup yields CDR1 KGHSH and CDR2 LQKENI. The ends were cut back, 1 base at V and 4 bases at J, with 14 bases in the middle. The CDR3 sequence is CASSPLDGPAYNEQFF. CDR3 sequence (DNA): TGTGCCAGCTCACCACTCGACGGGCCGGCTTACAATGAGCAGTTCTTC.

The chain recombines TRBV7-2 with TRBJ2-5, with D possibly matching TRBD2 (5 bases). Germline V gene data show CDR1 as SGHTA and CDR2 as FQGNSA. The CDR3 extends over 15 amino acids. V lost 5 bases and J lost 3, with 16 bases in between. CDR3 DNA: TGTGCCAGCAGCCCACGGGAAGCGGTCAAAGAGACCCAGTACTTC. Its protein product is CASSPREAVKETQYF.

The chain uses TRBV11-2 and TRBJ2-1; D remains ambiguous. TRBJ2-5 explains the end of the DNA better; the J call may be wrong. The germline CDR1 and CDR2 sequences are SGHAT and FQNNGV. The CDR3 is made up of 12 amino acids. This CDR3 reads CASSLEIETQYF. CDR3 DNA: TGTGCCAGCAGCTTAGAGATAGAGACCCAGTACTTC.

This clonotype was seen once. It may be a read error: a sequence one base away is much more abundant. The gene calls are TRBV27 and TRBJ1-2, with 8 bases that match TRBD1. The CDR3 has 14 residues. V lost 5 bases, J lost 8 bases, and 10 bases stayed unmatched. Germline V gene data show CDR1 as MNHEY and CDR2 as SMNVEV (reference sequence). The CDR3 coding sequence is TGTGCCAGCAGTCCCGACCCGGACAGGGAAGGCTACACCTTC. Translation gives CASSPDPDREGYTF.

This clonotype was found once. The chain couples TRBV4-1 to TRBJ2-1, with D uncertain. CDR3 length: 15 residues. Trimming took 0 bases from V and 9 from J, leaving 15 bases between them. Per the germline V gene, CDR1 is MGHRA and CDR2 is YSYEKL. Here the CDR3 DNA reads TGCGCCAGCAGCCAAGAGGGTCCAGGTCGGAGTGAGCAGTTCTTC. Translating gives CASSQEGPGRSEQFF.

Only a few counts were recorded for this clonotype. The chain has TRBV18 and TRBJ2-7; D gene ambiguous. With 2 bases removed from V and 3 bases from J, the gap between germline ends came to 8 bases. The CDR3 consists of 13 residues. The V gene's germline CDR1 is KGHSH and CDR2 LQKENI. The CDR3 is CASSPGPNYEQYV. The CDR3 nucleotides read TGTGCCAGCTCACCAGGACCGAACTACGAGCAGTACGTC.

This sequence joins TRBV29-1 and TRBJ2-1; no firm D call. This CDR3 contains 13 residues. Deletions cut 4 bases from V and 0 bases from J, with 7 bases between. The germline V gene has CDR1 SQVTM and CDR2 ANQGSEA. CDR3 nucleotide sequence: TGCAGCGTTGTCCAAGTCTCCTACAATGAGCAGTTCTTC. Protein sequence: CSVVQVSYNEQFF.

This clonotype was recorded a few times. The chain's CDR3 is CASSPTSAVTGELFF. The CDR3 DNA reads TGTGCCAGCTCACCGACTAGCGCGGTCACCGGGGAGCTGTTTTTT. The J gene is TRBJ2-2, the V gene TRBV18; 8 bases line up with TRBD2. The germline V gene encodes CDR1 KGHSH and CDR2 LQKENI. V shed 3 bases and J 4 bases; nucleotides not matched to a gene: 4. The CDR3 runs 15 residues.

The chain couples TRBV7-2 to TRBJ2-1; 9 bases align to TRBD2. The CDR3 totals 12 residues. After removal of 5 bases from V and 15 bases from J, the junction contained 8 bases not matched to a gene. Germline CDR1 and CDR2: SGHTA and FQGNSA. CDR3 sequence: CASSQGGGGGFF. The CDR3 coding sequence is TGTGCCAGCAGCCAAGGCGGGGGGGGAGGGTTCTTC.

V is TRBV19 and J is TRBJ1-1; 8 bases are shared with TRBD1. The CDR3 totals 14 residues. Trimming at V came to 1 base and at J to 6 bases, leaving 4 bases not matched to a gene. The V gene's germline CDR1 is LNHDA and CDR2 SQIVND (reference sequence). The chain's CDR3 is CASSIGQGSPEAFF. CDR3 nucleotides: TGTGCCAGTAGTATAGGACAGGGGAGCCCTGAAGCTTTCTTT.

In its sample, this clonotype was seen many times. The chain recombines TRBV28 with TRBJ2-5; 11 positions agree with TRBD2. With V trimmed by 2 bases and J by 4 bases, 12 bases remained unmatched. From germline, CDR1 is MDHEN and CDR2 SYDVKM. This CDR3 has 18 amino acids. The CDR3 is CASSLPGPRTSGRETQYF. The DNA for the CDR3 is TGTGCCAGCAGTTTACCTGGTCCCCGGACTAGCGGGCGAGAGACCCAGTACTTC.

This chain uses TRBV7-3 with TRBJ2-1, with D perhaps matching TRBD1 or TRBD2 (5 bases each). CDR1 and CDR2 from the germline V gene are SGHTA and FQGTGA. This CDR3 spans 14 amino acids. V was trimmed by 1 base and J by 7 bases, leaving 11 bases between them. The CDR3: CASSLIGEGNEQFF. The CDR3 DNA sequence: TGTGCCAGCAGCTTAATCGGCGAGGGGAATGAGCAGTTCTTC.

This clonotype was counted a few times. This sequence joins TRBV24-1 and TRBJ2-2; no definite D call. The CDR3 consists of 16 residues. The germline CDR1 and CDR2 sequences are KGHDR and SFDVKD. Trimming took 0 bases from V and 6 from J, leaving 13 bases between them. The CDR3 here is CATSDLTDLYSGELFF. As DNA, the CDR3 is TGTGCCACCAGTGATTTGACGGACCTCTATTCCGGGGAGCTGTTTTTT.

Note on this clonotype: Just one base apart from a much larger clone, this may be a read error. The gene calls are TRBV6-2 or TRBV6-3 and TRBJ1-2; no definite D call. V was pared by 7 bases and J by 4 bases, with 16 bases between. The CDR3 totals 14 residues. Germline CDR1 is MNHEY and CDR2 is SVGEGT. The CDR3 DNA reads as TGTGCCAGCATGGCACCTACCGGCGCCTATGGCTACACCTTC. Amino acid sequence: CASMAPTGAYGYTF.

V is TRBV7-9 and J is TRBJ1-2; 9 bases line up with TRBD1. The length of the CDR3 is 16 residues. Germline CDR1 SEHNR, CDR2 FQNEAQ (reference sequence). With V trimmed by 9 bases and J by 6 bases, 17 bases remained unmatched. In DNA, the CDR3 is TGTGCCAGTAGCCGCCGGGACAGGGAAGAAGGCAATGGCTACACCTTC. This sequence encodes CASSRRDREEGNGYTF. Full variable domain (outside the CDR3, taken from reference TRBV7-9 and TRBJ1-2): DTGVSQNPRHKITKRGQNVTFRCDPISEHNRLYWYRQTLGQGPEFLTYFQNEAQLEKSRLLSDRFSAERPKGSFSTLEIQRTEQGDSAMYLCASSRRDREEGNGYTFGSGTRLTVV.

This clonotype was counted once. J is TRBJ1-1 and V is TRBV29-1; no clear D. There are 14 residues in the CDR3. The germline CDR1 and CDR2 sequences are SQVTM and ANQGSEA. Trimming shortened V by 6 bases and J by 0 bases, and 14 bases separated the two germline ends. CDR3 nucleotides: TGCAGCGTCGCAGGATACACCATGAACACTGAAGCTTTCTTT. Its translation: CSVAGYTMNTEAFF. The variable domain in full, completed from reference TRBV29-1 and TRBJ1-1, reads SAVISQKPSRDICQRGTSLTIQCQVDSQVTMMFWYRQQPGQSLTLIATANQGSEATYESGFVIDKFPISRPNLTFSTLTVSNMSPEDSSIYLCSVAGYTMNTEAFFGQGTRLTVV.

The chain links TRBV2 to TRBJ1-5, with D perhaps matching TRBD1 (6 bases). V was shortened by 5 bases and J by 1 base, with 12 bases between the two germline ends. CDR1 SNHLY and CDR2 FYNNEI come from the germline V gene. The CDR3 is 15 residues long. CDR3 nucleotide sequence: TGTGCCAGCAGTTCCCAGGGGATAAGCAATCAGCCCCAGCATTTT. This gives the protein CASSSQGISNQPQHF.

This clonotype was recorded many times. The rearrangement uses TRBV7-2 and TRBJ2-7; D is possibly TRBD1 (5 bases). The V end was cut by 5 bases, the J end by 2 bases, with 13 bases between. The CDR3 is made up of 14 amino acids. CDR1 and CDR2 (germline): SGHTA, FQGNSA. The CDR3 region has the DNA TGTGCCAGCAGCCCACCGACAGAGCCCTACGAGCAGTACGTC. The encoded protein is CASSPPTEPYEQYV.

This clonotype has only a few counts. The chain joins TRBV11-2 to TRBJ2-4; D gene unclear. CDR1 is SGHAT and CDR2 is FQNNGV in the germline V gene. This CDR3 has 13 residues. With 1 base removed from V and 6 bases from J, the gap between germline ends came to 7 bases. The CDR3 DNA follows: TGTGCCAGCAGCTTAGGAGGCAGAAACATTCAGTACTTC. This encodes CASSLGGRNIQYF. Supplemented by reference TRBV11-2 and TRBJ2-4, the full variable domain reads EAGVAQSPRYKIIEKRQSVAFWCNPISGHATLYWYQQILGQGPKLLIQFQNNGVVDDSQLPKDRFSAERLKGVDSTLKIQPAKLEDSAVYLCASSLGGRNIQYFGAGTRLSVL.

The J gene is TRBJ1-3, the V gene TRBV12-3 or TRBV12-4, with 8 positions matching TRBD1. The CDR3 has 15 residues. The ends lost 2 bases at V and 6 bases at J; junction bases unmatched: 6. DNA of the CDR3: TGTGCCAGCAGTTTACAGGGGGCGCGTGAAAACACCATATATTTT. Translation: CASSLQGARENTIYF.

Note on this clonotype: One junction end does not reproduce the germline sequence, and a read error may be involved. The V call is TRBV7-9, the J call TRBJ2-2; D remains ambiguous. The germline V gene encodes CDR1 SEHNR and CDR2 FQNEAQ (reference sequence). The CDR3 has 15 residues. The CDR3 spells CASRRMDGNNGELFF. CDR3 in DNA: TGTGCCAGCAGGAGAATGGACGGTAACAACGGGGAGCTGTTTTTT.

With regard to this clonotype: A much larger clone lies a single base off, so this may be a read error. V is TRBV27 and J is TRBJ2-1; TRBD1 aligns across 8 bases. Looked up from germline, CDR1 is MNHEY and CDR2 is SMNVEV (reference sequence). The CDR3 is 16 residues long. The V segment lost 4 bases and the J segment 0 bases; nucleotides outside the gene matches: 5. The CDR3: CASSSRTGISYNEQFF. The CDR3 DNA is TGTGCCAGCAGTTCACGGACAGGGATCTCCTACAATGAGCAGTTCTTC.

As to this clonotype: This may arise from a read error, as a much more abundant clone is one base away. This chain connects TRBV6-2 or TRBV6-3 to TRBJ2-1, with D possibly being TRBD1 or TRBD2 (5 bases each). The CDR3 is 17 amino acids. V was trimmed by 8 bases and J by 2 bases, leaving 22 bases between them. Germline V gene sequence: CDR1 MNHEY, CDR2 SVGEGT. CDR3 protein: CASLCAAGTSTYNEQFF. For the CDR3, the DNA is TGTGCCAGCTTGTGCGCAGCCGGGACGTCTACCTACAATGAGCAGTTCTTC.

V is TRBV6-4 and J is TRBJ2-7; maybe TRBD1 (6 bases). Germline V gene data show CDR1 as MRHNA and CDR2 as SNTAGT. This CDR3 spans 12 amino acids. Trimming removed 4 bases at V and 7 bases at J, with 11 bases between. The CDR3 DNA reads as TGTGCCAGCAGTGGGGGGCAGGGTGAGCAGTACGTC. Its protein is CASSGGQGEQYV.

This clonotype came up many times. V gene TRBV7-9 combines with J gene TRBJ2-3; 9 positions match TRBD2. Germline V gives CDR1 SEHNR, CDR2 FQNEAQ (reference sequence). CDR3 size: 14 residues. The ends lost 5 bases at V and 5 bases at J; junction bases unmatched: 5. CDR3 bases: TGTGCCAGCAGCCAGGGACTAGCAATAGATACGCAGTATTTT. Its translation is CASSQGLAIDTQYF.